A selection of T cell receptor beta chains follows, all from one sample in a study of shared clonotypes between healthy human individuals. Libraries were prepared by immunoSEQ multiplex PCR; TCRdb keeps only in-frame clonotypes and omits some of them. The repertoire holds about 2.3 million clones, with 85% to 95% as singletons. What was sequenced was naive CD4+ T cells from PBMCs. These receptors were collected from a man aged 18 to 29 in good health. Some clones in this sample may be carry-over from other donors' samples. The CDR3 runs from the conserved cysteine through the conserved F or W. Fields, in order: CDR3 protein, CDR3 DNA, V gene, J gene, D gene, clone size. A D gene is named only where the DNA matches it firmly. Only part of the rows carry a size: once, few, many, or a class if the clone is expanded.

CASSVRAEGYEQYF,TGTGCCAGCAGTGTCCGAGCGGAGGGCTACGAGCAGTACTTC,TRBV6-1,TRBJ2-7,.,.
CSVEVVGGDEQFF,TGCAGCGTTGAAGTGGTGGGAGGGGATGAGCAGTTCTTC,TRBV29-1,TRBJ2-1,TRBD2,.
CASSLSTGTVFSYEQYF,TGTGCCAGCAGCTTGTCTACCGGGACAGTCTTCTCCTACGAGCAGTACTTC,TRBV5-5,TRBJ2-7,TRBD1,.
CATSRATGGEQPQHF,TGTGCCACCAGCAGAGCCACAGGGGGCGAACAGCCCCAGCATTTT,TRBV15,TRBJ1-5,TRBD1,few
CASSYKETVGPGGETQYF,TGCGCCAGCAGCTACAAGGAAACGGTGGGACCGGGAGGGGAGACCCAGTACTTC,TRBV5-1,TRBJ2-5,TRBD2,.
CASSQSSGRGYNEQFF,TGTGCCAGCAGCCAATCGAGCGGGAGAGGGTACAATGAGCAGTTCTTC,TRBV11-3,TRBJ2-1,TRBD2,.
CAWRSPATNEKLFF,TGTGCCTGGAGGTCACCCGCAACTAATGAAAAACTGTTTTTT,TRBV30,TRBJ1-4,.,few
CASSLRRVYEQYF,TGTGCCAGCAGTTTACGGCGGGTCTACGAGCAGTACTTC,TRBV28,TRBJ2-7,.,.
CASRDDRGPQPQHF,TGTGCCAGTAGAGATGACAGGGGGCCTCAGCCCCAGCATTTT,TRBV19,TRBJ1-5,TRBD1,few
CASSLYIGTDTQYF,TGTGCCAGCAGTTTATATATAGGCACAGATACGCAGTATTTT,TRBV28,TRBJ2-3,.,.
CASSWDGGNQPQHF,TGCGCCAGCAGCTGGGACGGAGGGAATCAGCCCCAGCATTTT,TRBV5-1,TRBJ1-5,.,.
CASSARPWSRGRLEQYF,TGTGCCAGCAGCGCCCGCCCGTGGTCCCGCGGCCGCCTCGAGCAGTACTTC,TRBV11-3,TRBJ2-7,.,.
CASSTLAGGGRGRYNEQFF,TGTGCCAGTAGTACACTAGCGGGAGGCGGGCGTGGACGCTACAATGAGCAGTTCTTC,TRBV19,TRBJ2-1,TRBD2,.
CASSLVGYEQYF,TGTGCCAGCAGCTTAGTCGGGTACGAGCAGTACTTC,TRBV7-9,TRBJ2-7,.,once
CASFRGTAESETQYF,TGTGCCAGCTTCCGTGGGACGGCGGAATCGGAGACCCAGTACTTC,TRBV5-4,TRBJ2-5,.,.
CASTGIHEQFF,TGTGCCAGCACAGGGATCCATGAGCAGTTCTTC,TRBV6-1,TRBJ2-1,.,.
CASSSEGVGNQPQHF,TGTGCCAGCAGTTCCGAGGGGGTCGGAAATCAGCCCCAGCATTTT,TRBV28,TRBJ1-5,.,.
CASSLGGLGPYNEQFF,TGTGCCAGCAGCTTGGGGGGACTGGGCCCCTACAATGAGCAGTTCTTC,TRBV5-6,TRBJ2-1,.,.
CASSPPRATDTQYF,TGCGCCAGCAGCCCCCCGCGGGCCACAGATACGCAGTATTTT,TRBV5-1,TRBJ2-3,.,.
CARSRGRTNPYEQYF,TGTGCCAGAAGCCGAGGGAGGACTAACCCCTACGAGCAGTACTTC,TRBV5-3,TRBJ2-7,.,once
CASSEAGRALYF,TGTGCCAGCAGTGAAGCGGGGAGGGCCCTGTACTTC,TRBV2,TRBJ2-5,TRBD2,.
CASSIRTHVNNEQFF,TGTGCCAGTAGTATACGGACTCACGTTAACAATGAGCAGTTCTTC,TRBV19,TRBJ2-1,.,.
CASSEQGVNTGELFF,TGCGCCAGCAGCGAACAGGGGGTGAACACCGGGGAGCTGTTTTTT,TRBV5-1,TRBJ2-2,TRBD1,.
CASSRTSGRETEQYF,TGTGCCAGCAGCCGAACTAGCGGGAGGGAGACCGAGCAGTACTTC,TRBV7-7,TRBJ2-7,TRBD2,.
CAISESTIWGEFGNQPQHF,TGTGCCATCAGTGAGTCGACTATTTGGGGGGAATTTGGCAATCAGCCCCAGCATTTT,TRBV10-3,TRBJ1-5,.,once
CASSSVWSVTNEKLFF,TGTGCCAGCAGCAGCGTGTGGAGCGTAACTAATGAAAAACTGTTTTTT,TRBV5-8,TRBJ1-4,.,.
CASVRTGSQETQYF,TGCGCCAGTGTTCGGACAGGGAGCCAAGAGACCCAGTACTTC,TRBV5-1,TRBJ2-5,TRBD1,.
CASSSDSQGAFQQYF,TGTGCCAGCAGTTCTGACTCGCAAGGGGCATTCCAGCAGTACTTC,TRBV27,TRBJ2-7,.,once
CAWSVSSGGRNQPQHF,TGTGCCTGGAGTGTTTCGTCGGGGGGTAGAAATCAGCCCCAGCATTTT,TRBV30,TRBJ1-5,.,.
CASMEEAGGGYEQYF,TGTGCCAGCATGGAAGAAGCGGGAGGTGGCTACGAGCAGTACTTC,TRBV28,TRBJ2-7,TRBD2,.
CASSQEGGYEQYF,TGCGCCAGCAGCCAAGAGGGGGGCTACGAGCAGTACTTC,TRBV4-3,TRBJ2-7,.,.
CASKMTDTQYF,TGTGCCAGCAAGATGACAGATACGCAGTATTTT,TRBV28,TRBJ2-3,.,.
CSVEEVSGIVSYTF,TGCAGCGTTGAAGAGGTATCGGGGATAGTAAGCTACACCTTC,TRBV29-1,TRBJ1-2,.,few
CASSRWGGRYEQYF,TGTGCCAGCAGCCGCTGGGGGGGTCGGTACGAGCAGTACTTC,TRBV6-1,TRBJ2-7,TRBD2,.
CASSDQAGGTSEQYF,TGCGCCAGCAGCGACCAAGCGGGGGGGACGTCCGAGCAGTACTTC,TRBV5-1,TRBJ2-7,TRBD2,.
CASSLLTDGLAGYNEQFF,TGCGCCAGCAGCTTGCTGACAGACGGACTAGCGGGTTACAATGAGCAGTTCTTC,TRBV5-1,TRBJ2-1,TRBD2,once
CASSLVYGAGFEQYF,TGTGCCAGCAGCTTAGTTTATGGGGCAGGGTTCGAGCAGTACTTC,TRBV7-8,TRBJ2-7,.,.
CASSLSSASYSGYTF,TGTGCCAGCAGTTTATCGAGCGCATCGTACTCTGGCTACACCTTC,TRBV28,TRBJ1-2,.,.
CASSEAVHEQYF,TGTGCCAGCAGTGAAGCAGTCCACGAGCAGTACTTC,TRBV6-1,TRBJ2-7,.,few
CASSFPGQGGYEQYF,TGTGCCAGCAGTTTCCCGGGACAGGGAGGCTACGAGCAGTACTTC,TRBV28,TRBJ2-7,TRBD1,.
CASSARTGGGYGYTF,TGTGCCAGCAGTGCCCGGACAGGGGGTGGCTATGGCTACACCTTC,TRBV2,TRBJ1-2,TRBD1,.
CASSHYRDIYEQYF,TGTGCCAGCAGCCACTACAGGGACATCTACGAGCAGTACTTC,TRBV5-6,TRBJ2-7,.,.
CASSERDTLVDGYTF,TGTGCCAGCAGTGAAAGGGACACTCTAGTTGATGGCTACACCTTC,TRBV25-1,TRBJ1-2,.,.
CSVPGQHYGYTF,TGCAGCGTGCCGGGACAGCACTATGGCTACACCTTC,TRBV29-1,TRBJ1-2,TRBD1,.
CATSTAGQTGEQYF,TGTGCCACCAGCACTGCCGGGCAAACCGGCGAGCAGTACTTC,TRBV15,TRBJ2-7,.,.
CASSLYGSGVEQFF,TGTGCCAGCAGCTTATACGGTAGCGGGGTCGAGCAGTTCTTC,TRBV7-9,TRBJ2-1,TRBD2,.